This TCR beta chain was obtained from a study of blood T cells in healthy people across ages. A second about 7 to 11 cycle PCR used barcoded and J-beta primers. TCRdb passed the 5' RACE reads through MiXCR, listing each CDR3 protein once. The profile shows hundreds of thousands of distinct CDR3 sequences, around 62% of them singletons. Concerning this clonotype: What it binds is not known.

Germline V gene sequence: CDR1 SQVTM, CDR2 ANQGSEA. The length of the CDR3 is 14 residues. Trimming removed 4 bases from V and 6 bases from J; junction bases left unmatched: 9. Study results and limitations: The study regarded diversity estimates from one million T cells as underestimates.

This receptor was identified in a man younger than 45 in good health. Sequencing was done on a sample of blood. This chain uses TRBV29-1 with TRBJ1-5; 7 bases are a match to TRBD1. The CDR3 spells CSVGETGSAQPQHF. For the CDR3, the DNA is TGCAGCGTTGGTGAGACAGGGAGCGCTCAGCCCCAGCATTTT.